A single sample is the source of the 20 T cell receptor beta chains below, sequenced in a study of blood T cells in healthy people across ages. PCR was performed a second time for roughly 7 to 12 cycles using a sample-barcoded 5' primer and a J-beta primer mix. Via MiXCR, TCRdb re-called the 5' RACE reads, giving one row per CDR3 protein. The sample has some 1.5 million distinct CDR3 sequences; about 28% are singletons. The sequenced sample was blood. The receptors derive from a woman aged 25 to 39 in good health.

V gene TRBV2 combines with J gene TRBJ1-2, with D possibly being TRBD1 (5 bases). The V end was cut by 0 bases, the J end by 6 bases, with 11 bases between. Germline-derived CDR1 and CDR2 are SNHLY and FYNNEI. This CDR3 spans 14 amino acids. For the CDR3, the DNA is TGTGCCAGCAGTGAAGCCTCCTGGGGGGATGGCTACACCTTC. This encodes CASSEASWGDGYTF.

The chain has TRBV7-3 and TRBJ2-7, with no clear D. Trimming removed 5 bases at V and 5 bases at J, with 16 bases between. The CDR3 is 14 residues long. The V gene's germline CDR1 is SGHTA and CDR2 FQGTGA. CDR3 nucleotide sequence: TGTGCCAGCAGCCAGACGGGTTCGGGTCACGAGCAGTACTTC. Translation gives CASSQTGSGHEQYF.

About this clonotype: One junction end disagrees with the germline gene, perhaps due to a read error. The CDR3 protein is CASSKDNSHNEQFF. In nucleotides, the CDR3 is TGCGCCAGCAGCAAGGACAACTCCCACAATGAGCAGTTCTTC. V is TRBV5-1 and J is TRBJ2-1, with D perhaps TRBD1 (5 bases). Germline-derived CDR1 and CDR2 are SGHRS and YFSETQ. The CDR3 contains 14 residues.

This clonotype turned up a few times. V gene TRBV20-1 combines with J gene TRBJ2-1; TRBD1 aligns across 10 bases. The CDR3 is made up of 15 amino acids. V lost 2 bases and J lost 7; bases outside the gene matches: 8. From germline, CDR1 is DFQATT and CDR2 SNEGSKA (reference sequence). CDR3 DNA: TGCAGTGCTAGAAAGACAGGGGGCGTTCTGAATGAGCAGTTCTTC. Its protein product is CSARKTGGVLNEQFF.

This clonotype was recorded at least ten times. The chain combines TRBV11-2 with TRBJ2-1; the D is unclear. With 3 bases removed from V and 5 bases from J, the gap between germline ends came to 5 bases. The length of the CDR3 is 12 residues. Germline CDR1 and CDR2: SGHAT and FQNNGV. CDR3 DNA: TGTGCCAGCAGCTTCTATAACAATGAGCAGTTCTTC. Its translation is CASSFYNNEQFF.

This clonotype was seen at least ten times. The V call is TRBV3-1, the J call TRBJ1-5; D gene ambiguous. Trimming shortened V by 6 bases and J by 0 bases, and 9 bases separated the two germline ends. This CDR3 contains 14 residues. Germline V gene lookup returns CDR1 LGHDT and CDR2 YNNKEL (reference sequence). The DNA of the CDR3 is TGTGCCAGCAGTTTAAGATATAGCAATCAGCCCCAGCATTTT. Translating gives CASSLRYSNQPQHF.

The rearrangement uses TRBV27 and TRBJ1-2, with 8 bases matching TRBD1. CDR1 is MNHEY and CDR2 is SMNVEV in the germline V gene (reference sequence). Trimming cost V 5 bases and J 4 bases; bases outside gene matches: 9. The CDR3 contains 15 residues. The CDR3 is CASSPAGGRAYGYTF. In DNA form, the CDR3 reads TGTGCCAGCAGTCCAGCAGGGGGCAGGGCCTATGGCTACACCTTC.

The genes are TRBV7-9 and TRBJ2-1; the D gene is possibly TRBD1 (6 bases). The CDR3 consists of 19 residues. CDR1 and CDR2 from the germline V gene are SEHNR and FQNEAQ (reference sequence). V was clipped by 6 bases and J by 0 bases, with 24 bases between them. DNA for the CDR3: TGTGCCAGCAGAAAGAGGGGACAAGGGCTATCTGACTCCTACAATGAGCAGTTCTTC. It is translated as CASRKRGQGLSDSYNEQFF.

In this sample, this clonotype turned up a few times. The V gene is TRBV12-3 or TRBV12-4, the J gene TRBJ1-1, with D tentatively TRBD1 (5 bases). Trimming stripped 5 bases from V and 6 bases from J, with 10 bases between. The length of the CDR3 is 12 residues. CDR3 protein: CASSRDLPEAFF. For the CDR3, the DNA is TGTGCCAGCAGTCGGGACCTCCCTGAAGCTTTCTTT.

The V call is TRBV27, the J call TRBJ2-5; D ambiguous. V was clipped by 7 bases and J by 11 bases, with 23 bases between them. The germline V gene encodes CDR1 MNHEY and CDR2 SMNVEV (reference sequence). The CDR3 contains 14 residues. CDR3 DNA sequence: TGTGCCAGCACCTTCCCTCCTTGGGGTAATGAGCAGTACTTC. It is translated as CASTFPPWGNEQYF.

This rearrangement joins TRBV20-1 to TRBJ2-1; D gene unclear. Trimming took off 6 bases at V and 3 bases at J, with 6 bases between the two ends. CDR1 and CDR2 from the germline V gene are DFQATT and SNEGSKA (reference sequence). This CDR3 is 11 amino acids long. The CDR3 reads CSAHFYNEQFF. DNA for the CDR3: TGCAGTGCCCACTTCTACAATGAGCAGTTCTTC.

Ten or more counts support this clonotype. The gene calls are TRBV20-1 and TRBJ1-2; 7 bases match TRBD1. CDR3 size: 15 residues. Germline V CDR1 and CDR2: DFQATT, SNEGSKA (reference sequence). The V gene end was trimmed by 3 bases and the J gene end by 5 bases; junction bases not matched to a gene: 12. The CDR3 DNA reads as TGCAGTGCTAGTATACAAATCACAGGGGATTATGGCTACACCTTC. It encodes CSASIQITGDYGYTF.

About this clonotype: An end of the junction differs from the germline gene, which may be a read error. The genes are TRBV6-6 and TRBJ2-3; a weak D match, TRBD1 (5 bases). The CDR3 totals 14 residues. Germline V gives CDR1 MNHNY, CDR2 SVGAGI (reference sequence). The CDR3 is CASRGFLGTGTQYF. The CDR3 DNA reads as TGTGCCAGCAGGGGGTTTCTCGGCACAGGTACGCAGTATTTT.

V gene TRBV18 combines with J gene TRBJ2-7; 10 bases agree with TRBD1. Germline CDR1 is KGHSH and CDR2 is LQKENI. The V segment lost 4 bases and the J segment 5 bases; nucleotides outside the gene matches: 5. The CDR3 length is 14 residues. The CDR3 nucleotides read TGTGCCAGCTCACAGGGACAGGGGAACGACGAGCAGTACTTC. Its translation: CASSQGQGNDEQYF.

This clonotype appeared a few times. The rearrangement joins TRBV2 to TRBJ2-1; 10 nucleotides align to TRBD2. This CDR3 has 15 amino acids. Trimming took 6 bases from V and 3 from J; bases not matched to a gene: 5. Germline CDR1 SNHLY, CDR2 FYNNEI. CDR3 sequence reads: CASSPAGGYYNEQFF. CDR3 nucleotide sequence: TGTGCCAGCAGCCCAGCGGGAGGGTACTACAATGAGCAGTTCTTC.

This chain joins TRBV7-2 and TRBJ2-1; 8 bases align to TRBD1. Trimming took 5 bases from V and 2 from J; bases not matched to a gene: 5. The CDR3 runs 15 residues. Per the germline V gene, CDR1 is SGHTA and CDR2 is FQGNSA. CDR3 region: CASSPDRAAYNEQFF. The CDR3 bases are TGTGCCAGCAGCCCGGACAGGGCAGCCTACAATGAGCAGTTCTTC. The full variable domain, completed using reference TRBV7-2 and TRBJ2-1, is GAGVSQSPSNKVTEKGKDVELRCDPISGHTALYWYRQSLGQGLEFLIYFQGNSAPDKSGLPSDRFSAERTGGSVSTLTIQRTQQEDSAVYLCASSPDRAAYNEQFFGPGTRLTVL.

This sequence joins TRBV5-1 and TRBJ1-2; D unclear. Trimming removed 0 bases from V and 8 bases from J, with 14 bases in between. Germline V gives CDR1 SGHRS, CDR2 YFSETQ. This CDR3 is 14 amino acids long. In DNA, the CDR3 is TGCGCCAGCAGCTTGGCCCCGAGGAACTCGGGCTACACCTTC. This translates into CASSLAPRNSGYTF.

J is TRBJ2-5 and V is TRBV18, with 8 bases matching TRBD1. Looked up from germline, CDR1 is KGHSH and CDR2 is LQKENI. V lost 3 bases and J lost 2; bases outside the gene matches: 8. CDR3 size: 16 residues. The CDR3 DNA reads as TGTGCCAGCTCACCGAGACAGGGGCACCTACAAGAGACCCAGTACTTC. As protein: CASSPRQGHLQETQYF.

The CDR3 is CASTQAGGPGEQYF. CDR3 nucleotide sequence: TGTGCCAGCACCCAAGCGGGGGGGCCGGGAGAGCAGTACTTC. The chain is built from TRBV6-2 or TRBV6-3 and TRBJ2-4; 10 bases match TRBD2. This CDR3 comprises 14 residues. Per the germline V gene, CDR1 is MNHEY and CDR2 is SVGEGT. V lost 7 bases to trimming and J lost 13 bases; unmatched junction nucleotides: 13.

The CDR3 DNA is TGCAGCGTACGGGAGGGAAGGAGGGAAAAACTGTTTTTT. Protein: CSVREGRREKLFF. The chain joins TRBV20-1 to TRBJ1-4; the D is unclear. Germline V gene data show CDR1 as DFQATT and CDR2 as SNEGSKA (reference sequence). CDR3 size: 13 residues.